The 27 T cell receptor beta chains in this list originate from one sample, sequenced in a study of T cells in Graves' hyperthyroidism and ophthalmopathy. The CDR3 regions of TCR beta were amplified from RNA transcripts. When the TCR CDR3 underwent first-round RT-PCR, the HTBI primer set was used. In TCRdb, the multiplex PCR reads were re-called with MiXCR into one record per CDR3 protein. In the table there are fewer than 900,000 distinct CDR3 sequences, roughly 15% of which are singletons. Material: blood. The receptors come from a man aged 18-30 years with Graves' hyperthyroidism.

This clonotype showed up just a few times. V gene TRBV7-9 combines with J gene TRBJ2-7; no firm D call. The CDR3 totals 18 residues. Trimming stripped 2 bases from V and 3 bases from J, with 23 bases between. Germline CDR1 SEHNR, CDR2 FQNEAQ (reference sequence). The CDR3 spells CASSLLSNYNQQVYEQYF. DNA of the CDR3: TGTGCCAGCAGCTTACTTTCCAATTATAATCAACAAGTCTACGAGCAGTACTTC.

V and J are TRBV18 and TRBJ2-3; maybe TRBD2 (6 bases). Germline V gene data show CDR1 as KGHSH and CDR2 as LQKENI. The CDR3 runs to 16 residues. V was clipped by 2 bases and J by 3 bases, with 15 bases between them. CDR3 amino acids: CASSPVAGGVTDTQYF. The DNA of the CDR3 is TGTGCCAGCTCACCAGTGGCCGGAGGGGTGACAGATACGCAGTATTTT.

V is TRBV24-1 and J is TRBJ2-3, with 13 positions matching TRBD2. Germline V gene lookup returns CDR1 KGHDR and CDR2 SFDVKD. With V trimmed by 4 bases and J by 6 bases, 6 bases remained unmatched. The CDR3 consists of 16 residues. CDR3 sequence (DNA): TGTGCCACCAGTGACACGGGACTAGCGGGATTGGATACGCAGTATTTT. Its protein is CATSDTGLAGLDTQYF.

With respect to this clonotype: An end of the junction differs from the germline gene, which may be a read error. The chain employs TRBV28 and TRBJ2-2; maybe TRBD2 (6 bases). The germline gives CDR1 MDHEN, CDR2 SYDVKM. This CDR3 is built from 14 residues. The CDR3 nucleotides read TGTGCCAGCAGTTGGTCGGAGGGCACCGGGAAGCTGTTTTTT. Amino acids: CASSWSEGTGKLFF.

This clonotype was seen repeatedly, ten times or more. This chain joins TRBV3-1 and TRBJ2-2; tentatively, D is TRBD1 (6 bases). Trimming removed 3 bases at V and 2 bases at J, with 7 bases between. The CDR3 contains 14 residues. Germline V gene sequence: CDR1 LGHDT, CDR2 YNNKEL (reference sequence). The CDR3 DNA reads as TGTGCCAGCAGCCAGACAGGCAACACCGGGGAGCTGTTTTTT. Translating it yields CASSQTGNTGELFF.

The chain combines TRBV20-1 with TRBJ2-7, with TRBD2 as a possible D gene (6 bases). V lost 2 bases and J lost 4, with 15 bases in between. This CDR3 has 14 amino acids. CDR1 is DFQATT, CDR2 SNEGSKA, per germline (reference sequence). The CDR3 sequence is CSARFPGSRYEQYF. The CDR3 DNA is TGCAGTGCTAGATTCCCCGGGAGTAGGTACGAGCAGTACTTC.

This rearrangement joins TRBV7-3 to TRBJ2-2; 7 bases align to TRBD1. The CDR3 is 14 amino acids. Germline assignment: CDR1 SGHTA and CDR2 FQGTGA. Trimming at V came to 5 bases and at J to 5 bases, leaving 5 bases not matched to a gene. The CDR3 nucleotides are TGTGCCAGCAGCAACAGGGGCGGGACCGGGGAGCTGTTTTTT. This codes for CASSNRGGTGELFF.

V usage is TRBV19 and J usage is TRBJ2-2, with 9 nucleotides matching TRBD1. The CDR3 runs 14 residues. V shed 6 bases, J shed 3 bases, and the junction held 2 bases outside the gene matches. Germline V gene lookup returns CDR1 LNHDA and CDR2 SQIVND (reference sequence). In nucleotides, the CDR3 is TGTGCCAGTAGGCGACAGGGGGACACCGGGGAGCTGTTTTTT. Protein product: CASRRQGDTGELFF.

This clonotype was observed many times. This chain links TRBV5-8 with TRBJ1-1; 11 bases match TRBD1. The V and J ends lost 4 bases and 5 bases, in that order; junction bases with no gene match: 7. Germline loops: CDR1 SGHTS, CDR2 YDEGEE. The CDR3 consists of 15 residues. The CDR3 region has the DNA TGTGCCAGCAGCCCCCCCGGGACAGGGGGAACTGAAGCTTTCTTT. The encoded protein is CASSPPGTGGTEAFF.

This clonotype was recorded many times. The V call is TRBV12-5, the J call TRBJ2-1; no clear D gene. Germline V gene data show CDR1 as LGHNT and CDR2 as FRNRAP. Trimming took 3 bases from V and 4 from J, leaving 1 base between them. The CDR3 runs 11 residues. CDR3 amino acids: CASGFYNEQFF. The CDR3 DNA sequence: TGTGCTAGTGGTTTTTACAATGAGCAGTTCTTC.

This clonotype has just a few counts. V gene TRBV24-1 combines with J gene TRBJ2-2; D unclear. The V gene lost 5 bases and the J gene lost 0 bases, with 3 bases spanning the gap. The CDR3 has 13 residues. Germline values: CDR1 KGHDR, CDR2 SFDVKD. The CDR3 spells CATSAPNTGELFF. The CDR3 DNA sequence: TGTGCCACCAGTGCCCCGAACACCGGGGAGCTGTTTTTT.

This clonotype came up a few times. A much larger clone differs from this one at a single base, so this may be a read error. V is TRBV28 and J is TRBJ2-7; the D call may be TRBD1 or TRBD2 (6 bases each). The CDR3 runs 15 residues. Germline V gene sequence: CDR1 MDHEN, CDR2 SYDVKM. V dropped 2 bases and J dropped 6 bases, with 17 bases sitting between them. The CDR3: CASSLAGQSLCEQYF. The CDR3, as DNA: TGTGCCAGCAGTTTAGCGGGACAAAGCCTCTGCGAGCAGTACTTC.

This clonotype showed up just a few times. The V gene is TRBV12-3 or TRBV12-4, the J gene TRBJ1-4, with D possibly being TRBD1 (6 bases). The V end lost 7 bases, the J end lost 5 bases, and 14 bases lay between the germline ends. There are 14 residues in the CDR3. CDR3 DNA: TGTGCCAGCACCCCCGACAGGTTCAATGAAAAACTGTTTTTT. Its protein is CASTPDRFNEKLFF.

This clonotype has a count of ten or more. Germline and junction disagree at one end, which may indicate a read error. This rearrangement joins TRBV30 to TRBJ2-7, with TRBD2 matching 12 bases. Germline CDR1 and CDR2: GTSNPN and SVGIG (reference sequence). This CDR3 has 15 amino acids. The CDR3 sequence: CAGTLAGGPSHEQYF. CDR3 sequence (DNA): TGTGCCGGAACTCTAGCGGGAGGGCCCTCCCACGAGCAGTACTTC. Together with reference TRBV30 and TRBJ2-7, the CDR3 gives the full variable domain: SQTIHQWPATLVQPVGSPLSLECTVEGTSNPNLYWYRQAAGRGLQLLFYSVGIGQISSEVPQNLSASRPQDRQFILSSKKLLLSDSGFYLCAGTLAGGPSHEQYFGPGTRLTVT.

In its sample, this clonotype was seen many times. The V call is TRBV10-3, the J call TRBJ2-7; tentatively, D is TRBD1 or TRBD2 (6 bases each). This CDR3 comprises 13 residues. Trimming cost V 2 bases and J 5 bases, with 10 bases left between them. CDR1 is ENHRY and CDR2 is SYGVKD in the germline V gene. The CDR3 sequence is CAISEGGQDEQYF. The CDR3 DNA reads TGTGCCATCAGTGAGGGGGGGCAGGACGAGCAGTACTTC.

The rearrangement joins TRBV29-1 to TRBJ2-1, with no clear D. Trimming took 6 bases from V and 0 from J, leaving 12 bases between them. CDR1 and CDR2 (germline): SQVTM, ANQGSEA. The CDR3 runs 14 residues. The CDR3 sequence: CSVLGATSYNEQFF. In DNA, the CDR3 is TGCAGCGTCCTTGGAGCGACCTCCTACAATGAGCAGTTCTTC.

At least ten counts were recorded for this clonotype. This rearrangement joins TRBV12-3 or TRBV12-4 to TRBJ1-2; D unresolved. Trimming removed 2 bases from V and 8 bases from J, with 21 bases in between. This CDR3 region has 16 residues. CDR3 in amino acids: CASSLSAGPRPSGYTF. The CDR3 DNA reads TGTGCCAGCAGTTTAAGTGCAGGTCCAAGGCCCTCCGGCTACACCTTC.

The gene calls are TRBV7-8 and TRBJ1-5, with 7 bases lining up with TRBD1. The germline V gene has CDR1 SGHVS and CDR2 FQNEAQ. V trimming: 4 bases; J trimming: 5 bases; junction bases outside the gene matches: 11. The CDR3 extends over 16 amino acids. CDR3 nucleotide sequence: TGTGCCAGCAGCTCCTCCGGGACAGTCTATTATCAGCCCCAGCATTTT. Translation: CASSSSGTVYYQPQHF. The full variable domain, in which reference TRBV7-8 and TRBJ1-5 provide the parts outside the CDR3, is GAGVSQSPRYKVAKRGQDVALRCDPISGHVSLFWYQQALGQGPEFLTYFQNEAQLDKSGLPSDRFFAERPEGSVSTLKIQRTQQEDSAVYLCASSSSGTVYYQPQHFGDGTRLSIL.

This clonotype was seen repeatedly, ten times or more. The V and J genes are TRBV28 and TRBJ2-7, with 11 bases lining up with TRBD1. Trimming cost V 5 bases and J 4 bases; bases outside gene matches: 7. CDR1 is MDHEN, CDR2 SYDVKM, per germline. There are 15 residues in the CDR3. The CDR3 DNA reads TGTGCCAGCAGTAATGGACAGGGGGCCCAATACGAGCAGTACTTC. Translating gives CASSNGQGAQYEQYF.

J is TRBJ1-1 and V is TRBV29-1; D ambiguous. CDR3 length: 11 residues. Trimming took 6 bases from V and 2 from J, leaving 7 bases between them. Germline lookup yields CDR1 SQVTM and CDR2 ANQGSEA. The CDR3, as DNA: TGCAGCGTGGTCAGAAACACTGAAGCTTTCTTT. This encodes CSVVRNTEAFF.

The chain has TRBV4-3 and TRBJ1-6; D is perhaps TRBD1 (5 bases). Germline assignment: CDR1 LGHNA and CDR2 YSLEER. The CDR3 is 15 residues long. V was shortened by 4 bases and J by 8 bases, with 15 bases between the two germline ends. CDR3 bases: TGCGCCAGCAGCCCAACAAGGGGCTTGGATTCACCCCTCCACTTT. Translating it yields CASSPTRGLDSPLHF.

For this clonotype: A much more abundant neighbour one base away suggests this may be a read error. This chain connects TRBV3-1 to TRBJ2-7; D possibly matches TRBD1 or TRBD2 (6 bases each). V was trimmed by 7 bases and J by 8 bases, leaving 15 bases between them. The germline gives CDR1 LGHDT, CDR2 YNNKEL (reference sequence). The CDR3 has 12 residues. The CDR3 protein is CASIGGNNKQYF. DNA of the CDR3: TGTGCCAGCATAGGGGGGAACAACAAGCAGTACTTC.

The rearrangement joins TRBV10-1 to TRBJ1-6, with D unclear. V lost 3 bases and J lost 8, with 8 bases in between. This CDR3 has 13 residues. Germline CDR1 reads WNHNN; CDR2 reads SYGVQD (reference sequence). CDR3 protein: CASSDLADSPLHF. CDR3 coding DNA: TGCGCCAGCAGTGATTTGGCCGATTCACCCCTCCACTTT.

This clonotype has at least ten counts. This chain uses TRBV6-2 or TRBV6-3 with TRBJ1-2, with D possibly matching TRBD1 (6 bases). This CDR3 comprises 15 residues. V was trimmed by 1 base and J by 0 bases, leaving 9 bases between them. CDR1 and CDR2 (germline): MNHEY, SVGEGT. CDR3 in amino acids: CASSYWAGANYGYTF. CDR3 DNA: TGTGCCAGCAGTTACTGGGCAGGGGCTAACTATGGCTACACCTTC.

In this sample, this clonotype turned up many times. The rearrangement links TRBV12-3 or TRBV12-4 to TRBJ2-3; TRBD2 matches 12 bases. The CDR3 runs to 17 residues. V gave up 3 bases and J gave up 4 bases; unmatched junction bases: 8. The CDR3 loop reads CASSFRASGRAADTQYF. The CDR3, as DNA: TGTGCCAGCAGTTTTCGGGCTAGCGGGAGGGCTGCAGATACGCAGTATTTT.

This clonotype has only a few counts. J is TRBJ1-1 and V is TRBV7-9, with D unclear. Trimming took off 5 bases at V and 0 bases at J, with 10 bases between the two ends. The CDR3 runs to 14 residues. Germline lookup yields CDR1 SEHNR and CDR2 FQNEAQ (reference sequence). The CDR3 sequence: CASSRETLNTEAFF. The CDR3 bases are TGTGCCAGCAGCCGCGAAACTCTGAACACTGAAGCTTTCTTT. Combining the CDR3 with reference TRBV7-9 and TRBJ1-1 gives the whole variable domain DTGVSQNPRHKITKRGQNVTFRCDPISEHNRLYWYRQTLGQGPEFLTYFQNEAQLEKSRLLSDRFSAERPKGSFSTLEIQRTEQGDSAMYLCASSRETLNTEAFFGQGTRLTVV.

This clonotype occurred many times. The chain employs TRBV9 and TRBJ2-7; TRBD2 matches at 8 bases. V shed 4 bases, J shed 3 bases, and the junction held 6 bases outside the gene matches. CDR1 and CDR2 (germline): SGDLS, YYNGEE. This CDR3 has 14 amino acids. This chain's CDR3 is CASSKGLGLYEQYF. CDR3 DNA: TGTGCCAGCAGCAAGGGACTAGGGCTCTACGAGCAGTACTTC.